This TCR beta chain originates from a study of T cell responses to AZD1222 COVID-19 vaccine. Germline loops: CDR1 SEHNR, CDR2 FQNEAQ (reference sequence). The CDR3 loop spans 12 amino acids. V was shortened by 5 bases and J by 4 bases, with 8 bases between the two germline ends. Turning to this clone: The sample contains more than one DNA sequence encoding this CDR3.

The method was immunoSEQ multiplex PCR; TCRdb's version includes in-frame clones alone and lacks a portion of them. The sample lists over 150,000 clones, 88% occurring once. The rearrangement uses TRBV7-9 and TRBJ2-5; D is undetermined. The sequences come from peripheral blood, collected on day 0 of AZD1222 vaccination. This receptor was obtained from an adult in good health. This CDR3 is CASSRPLETQYF. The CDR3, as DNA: TGTGCCAGCAGCCGGCCATTAGAGACCCAGTACTTC.